The clone carrying this T cell receptor (beta chain) has a single count. The record originates from a study of blood T cell repertoires in COVID-19. Study overall: Researchers got acute and convalescent COVID-19 samples from the United States, Italy and Spain.

Authors' processing steps: Using reference gene primer amplification, nucleated cell counts were estimated. Produced via immunoSEQ multiplex PCR; TCRdb's table is partial and in-frame only. The V and J calls and clone size are taken from that table; D and trimming were inferred from the DNA. The sample shows some 200,000 clones, approximately 90% of them seen only once. The CDR3 runs to 13 residues. Trimming left V 3 bases short and J 4 bases short, with 9 bases between. The source of this sequence is a man aged 45 to 65 with acute or convalescent COVID-19. The chain is built from TRBV12-3 or TRBV12-4 and TRBJ1-2; D perhaps matches TRBD1 (5 bases). The sample was peripheral blood. CDR3 DNA sequence: TGTGCCAGCAGTTTTGAACAGGCCTATGGCTACACCTTC. Protein sequence: CASSFEQAYGYTF.